This paragraph reports one TCR beta chain. The entry originates in a study of blood T cell repertoires in COVID-19. About the study: Acute and convalescent COVID-19 samples came from the United States, Italy and Spain. PBMCs, B-cell-depleted T cells, or T cells were the source of the cDNA or gDNA that made up the material.

V lost 4 bases and J lost 4; bases outside the gene matches: 3. The CDR3 has 14 residues. Germline V lookup: CDR1 SGHTA, CDR2 FQGNSA. Original analysis: By means of reference gene primer amplification, nucleated cell counts were estimated. Repertoires were generated with immunoSEQ multiplex PCR, while TCRdb's copy carries only in-frame clones and drops some. D and trimming were read from the DNA, whereas the V and J calls and clone size are those reported in that table. The sample holds about 190,000 clones, 70% to 85% seen once. The chain uses TRBV7-2 and TRBJ1-4; 7 nucleotides line up with TRBD1. What was sequenced was peripheral blood. This TCR came from a woman in her 50s with acute or convalescent COVID-19. CDR3 nucleotide sequence: TGTGCCAGCAGCTCCACAGGGGTTAATGAAAAACTGTTTTTT. It is translated as CASSSTGVNEKLFF.